This T cell receptor beta chain was recorded in a study of graft-versus-host responses after intestinal transplantation. Study overall: All recipients were given anti-thymocyte globulin induction, and tacrolimus and steroids were then administered for around three years. Study-wide results and caveats: High graft-versus-host to host-versus-graft T cell clonal ratios marked allografts of patients with graft-donor macrochimerism. GvH clones occurred in recipient marrow; some first appeared in ileum or blood.

TCRdb keeps only in-frame clones here, not all; method: immunoSEQ multiplex PCR. The sample comprises about 80,000 clones, about 92% of which are singletons, and around 0.69% rests with the top ten. The V end was cut by 0 bases, the J end by 5 bases, with 8 bases between. Germline V CDR1 and CDR2: SGHAT, FQNNGV. This CDR3 comprises 13 residues. Details on this clone: The antigen remains unidentified.

The source material was PBMCs, sampled 98 days after intestinal transplantation. The sequence derives from a human patient who received an intestinal transplant, so some T cells may come from the graft donor. The gene calls are TRBV11-2 and TRBJ2-7; D uncertain. The CDR3 region has the DNA TGTGCCAGCAGCTTAGATCGCAATAACGAGCAGTACTTC. This codes for CASSLDRNNEQYF.